These 27 T cell receptor beta chains originate from one sample sequenced in a study of early T cells in non-severe SARS-CoV-2 infection. TCRdb reprocessed the 5' RACE reads via MiXCR and lists one record per CDR3 protein. The sample has 85,000 to 90,000 distinct CDR3 sequences, under 15% seen once; the top ten hold less than 0.6%. Input material: whole blood. Receptor source: an adult who was a healthcare worker with PCR-confirmed SARS-CoV-2 infection or an uninfected control (not recorded which).

This chain joins TRBV5-4 and TRBJ2-5, with 7 bases aligning to TRBD1. Trimming at V came to 4 bases and at J to 1 base, leaving 10 bases not matched to a gene. Germline V CDR1 and CDR2: SGHNT, YYREEE (reference sequence). The CDR3 is 16 amino acids. CDR3 nucleotide sequence: TGTGCCAGCAGCCGAGGGACAGCTAGACTCCAAGAGACCCAGTACTTC. Translated: CASSRGTARLQETQYF.

This sequence joins TRBV11-2 and TRBJ2-5; 9 bases are a match to TRBD2. CDR1 is SGHAT, CDR2 FQNNGV, per germline. Trimming took 2 bases from V and 3 from J; bases not matched to a gene: 13. The CDR3 is 18 residues long. The DNA for the CDR3 is TGTGCCAGCAGCTTATTCTTTGGGGCTAGCGGGGCTAAAGAGACCCAGTACTTC. Translation gives CASSLFFGASGAKETQYF.

The chain uses TRBV27 and TRBJ2-1; possibly TRBD2 for D (6 bases). V was pared by 2 bases and J by 5 bases, with 10 bases between. Germline-derived CDR1 and CDR2 are MNHEY and SMNVEV (reference sequence). CDR3 size: 14 residues. The CDR3 nucleotides read TGTGCCAGCAGTTTAGCGGGACGTAACAATGAGCAGTTCTTC. It encodes CASSLAGRNNEQFF.

This chain links TRBV3-1 with TRBJ1-5, with D unclear. Germline CDR1 is LGHDT and CDR2 is YNNKEL (reference sequence). With 10 bases removed from V and 7 bases from J, the gap between germline ends came to 14 bases. CDR3 length equals 12 residues. The CDR3 region is CATGEGPQPQHF. The CDR3 DNA is TGTGCCACCGGGGAGGGCCCCCAGCCCCAGCATTTT.

The table lists this clonotype with a few counts. V and J are TRBV7-9 and TRBJ2-1; D is unresolved. The CDR3 covers 15 residues. The germline V gene encodes CDR1 SEHNR and CDR2 FQNEAQ (reference sequence). Deletions cut 5 bases from V and 8 bases from J, with 19 bases between. The CDR3 is CASSQHRVQAYEQFF. The CDR3 bases are TGTGCCAGCAGCCAACACCGGGTCCAGGCATATGAGCAGTTCTTC.

This rearrangement joins TRBV7-8 to TRBJ2-1; D not resolved. This CDR3 has 14 amino acids. With 0 bases removed from V and 7 bases from J, the gap between germline ends came to 10 bases. Germline CDR1 SGHVS, CDR2 FQNEAQ. In DNA form, the CDR3 reads TGTGCCAGCAGCTTAGCGACAAAACGGAATGAGCAGTTCTTC. Protein product: CASSLATKRNEQFF. Looking up the rest from reference TRBV7-8 and TRBJ2-1 gives the full variable domain: GAGVSQSPRYKVAKRGQDVALRCDPISGHVSLFWYQQALGQGPEFLTYFQNEAQLDKSGLPSDRFFAERPEGSVSTLKIQRTQQEDSAVYLCASSLATKRNEQFFGPGTRLTVL.

This clonotype was counted only a few times. The chain recombines TRBV7-6 with TRBJ2-3; 8 positions match TRBD1. Germline assignment: CDR1 SGHVS and CDR2 FNYEAQ. J was trimmed by 3 bases and V by 10 bases; bases with no gene match: 21. This CDR3 is 18 amino acids long. The CDR3 sequence: CAIPPKKDRGKWTDTQYF. Here the CDR3 DNA reads TGTGCCATCCCTCCTAAAAAAGACAGGGGCAAGTGGACAGATACGCAGTATTTT.

The rearrangement joins TRBV10-3 to TRBJ2-3; D could derive from TRBD1 or TRBD2 (5 bases each). Per the germline V gene, CDR1 is ENHRY and CDR2 is SYGVKD. V was pared by 2 bases and J by 2 bases, with 20 bases between. The CDR3 runs to 18 residues. CDR3 sequence: CAISERTGTDFNTDTQYF. DNA of the CDR3: TGTGCCATCAGTGAGAGGACCGGGACCGATTTTAACACAGATACGCAGTATTTT.

This clonotype was detected only a few times. The chain couples TRBV6-1 to TRBJ2-3, with 7 bases lining up with TRBD1. The V and J ends lost 1 base and 4 bases, in that order; junction bases with no gene match: 8. This CDR3 has 16 residues. CDR1 is MNHNS, CDR2 SASEGT, per germline. DNA of the CDR3: TGTGCCAGCAGTGAAGAGTGGGCAGGGGGACCAGATACGCAGTATTTT. This codes for CASSEEWAGGPDTQYF.

This clonotype was counted many times. The chain couples TRBV11-2 to TRBJ2-1; the D call may be TRBD1 or TRBD2 (5 bases each). With 6 bases removed from V and 7 bases from J, the gap between germline ends came to 22 bases. In germline, CDR1 is SGHAT, CDR2 FQNNGV. The CDR3 runs to 16 residues. The CDR3 region has the DNA TGTGCCAGCAGTCTAATAACGGGACGAAGGAATAATGAGCAGTTCTTC. Amino acid sequence: CASSLITGRRNNEQFF.

Many counts were recorded for this clonotype. The rearrangement uses TRBV20-1 and TRBJ2-5; 10 bases are shared with TRBD2. The germline gives CDR1 DFQATT, CDR2 SNEGSKA (reference sequence). The CDR3 is 13 amino acids. CDR3 in amino acids: CSKSGGASETQYF. CDR3 DNA sequence: TGCAGCAAGAGCGGGGGGGCCTCAGAGACCCAGTACTTC.

The chain joins TRBV6-1 to TRBJ2-1; possibly TRBD2 for D (7 bases). This CDR3 contains 16 residues. The germline V gene encodes CDR1 MNHNS and CDR2 SASEGT. As DNA, the CDR3 is TGTGCAGGGGGGGACTCCCTACCGCTCTCCTACAATGAGCAGTTCTTC. The encoded protein is CAGGDSLPLSYNEQFF.

This sequence joins TRBV2 and TRBJ1-1; 9 positions match TRBD1. V shed 6 bases, J shed 3 bases, and the junction held 2 bases outside the gene matches. This CDR3 has 13 amino acids. Germline V gives CDR1 SNHLY, CDR2 FYNNEI. This CDR3 is CASRGQGDTEAFF. CDR3 bases: TGTGCCAGCAGGGGACAGGGCGACACTGAAGCTTTCTTT.

The chain combines TRBV5-4 with TRBJ2-3; 7 nucleotides align to TRBD2. This CDR3 has 14 residues. Losses at the gene ends were 2 bases for V and 5 bases for J; bases not matched to a gene: 5. Germline CDR1 is SGHNT and CDR2 is YYREEE (reference sequence). The CDR3 sequence: CASSLGLVKDTQYF. As DNA, the CDR3 is TGTGCCAGCAGCTTAGGACTAGTAAAAGATACGCAGTATTTT.

The chain has TRBV2 and TRBJ2-1; D not certain. In germline, CDR1 is SNHLY, CDR2 FYNNEI. The V end was cut by 7 bases, the J end by 10 bases, with 2 bases between. CDR3 size: 8 residues. CDR3 in amino acids: CASTEQFF. The CDR3 bases are TGTGCCAGCACCGAGCAGTTCTTC.

This clonotype was picked up many times. The chain joins TRBV11-1 to TRBJ2-1; 10 bases align to TRBD1. This CDR3 is built from 17 residues. The V gene end was trimmed by 2 bases and the J gene end by 5 bases; junction bases not matched to a gene: 9. Looked up from germline, CDR1 is SGHAT and CDR2 is FQDESV (reference sequence). The CDR3 bases are TGTGCCAGCAGCTTAAAATTAAGGGGGACAGGGGACAATGAGCAGTTCTTC. Protein sequence: CASSLKLRGTGDNEQFF.

The sample holds a few counts of this clonotype. The chain combines TRBV2 with TRBJ1-2, with D unresolved. Germline V gene data show CDR1 as SNHLY and CDR2 as FYNNEI. This CDR3 region has 12 residues. V shed 8 bases and J shed 5 bases, with 12 bases lying between them. The CDR3 region is CASASLGYGYTF. The CDR3 DNA follows: TGTGCCAGCGCCTCCCTGGGGTATGGCTACACCTTC.

This clonotype was picked up a small number of times. The chain couples TRBV6-2 or TRBV6-3 to TRBJ1-1; 7 nucleotides match TRBD1. The V and J ends lost 4 bases and 3 bases, in that order; junction bases with no gene match: 8. CDR3 length: 15 residues. Germline CDR1 reads MNHEY; CDR2 reads SVGEGT. The CDR3 nucleotides read TGTGCCAGCAGTTCCGCAGGGGGTTGGGACACTGAAGCTTTCTTT. This sequence encodes CASSSAGGWDTEAFF.

The chain is built from TRBV12-3 or TRBV12-4 and TRBJ1-3, with unresolved D. This CDR3 has 14 residues. The V end was cut by 2 bases, the J end by 2 bases, with 7 bases between. The CDR3 spells CASSLNQAGNTIYF. CDR3 sequence (DNA): TGTGCCAGCAGTTTAAACCAGGCTGGAAACACCATATATTTT.

This rearrangement joins TRBV20-1 to TRBJ1-5; 10 nucleotides agree with TRBD1. V lost 6 bases and J lost 3; bases outside the gene matches: 8. CDR3 size: 15 residues. Germline-derived CDR1 and CDR2 are DFQATT and SNEGSKA (reference sequence). The CDR3 DNA is TGCAGTGCCCTCCGCGGACAGGGGGACAATCAGCCCCAGCATTTT. This translates into CSALRGQGDNQPQHF.

This clonotype occurred a few times. The J gene is TRBJ2-2, the V gene TRBV11-1; D not resolved. The CDR3 length is 13 residues. Trimming took off 5 bases at V and 2 bases at J, with 6 bases between the two ends. The V gene's germline CDR1 is SGHAT and CDR2 FQDESV (reference sequence). The CDR3 here is CASSPDNTGELFF. The CDR3 DNA reads TGTGCCAGCAGCCCGGATAACACCGGGGAGCTGTTTTTT.

J is TRBJ1-5 and V is TRBV6-5; TRBD1 might be the D (6 bases). V lost 7 bases and J lost 0, with 16 bases in between. Germline CDR1 reads MNHEY; CDR2 reads SVGAGI. The CDR3 is 16 residues long. In DNA, the CDR3 is TGTGCCAGCAATATCGACAGGCCTTATAGCAATCAGCCCCAGCATTTT. It is translated as CASNIDRPYSNQPQHF.

About this clonotype: Given a much more abundant clone one base away, this may be a read error. The final CDR3 position lacks the conserved phenylalanine or tryptophan, pointing to a likely read error. The chain carries TRBV7-3 and TRBJ1-1, with D perhaps TRBD1 (6 bases). CDR1 SGHTA and CDR2 FQGTGA come from the germline V gene. The CDR3 is made up of 13 amino acids. The V and J ends lost 8 bases and 0 bases respectively, with 10 bases between them. CDR3: CASSWGLNTEAFL. The CDR3 DNA follows: TGTGCCAGCTCTTGGGGGCTGAACACTGAAGCTTTCTTA.

Ten or more counts support this clonotype. This rearrangement joins TRBV23-1 to TRBJ2-7, with D unclear. TRBV23-1 is sorted into the ORF group, with uncertain function. CDR3 size: 12 residues. V dropped 2 bases and J dropped 4 bases, with 6 bases sitting between them. The CDR3 sequence: CASSQSLYEQYV. CDR3 sequence (DNA): TGCGCCAGCAGTCAAAGCCTTTACGAGCAGTACGTC.

This clonotype has at least ten counts. The chain recombines TRBV30 with TRBJ1-2, with D perhaps matching TRBD1 (5 bases). The CDR3 runs 15 residues. The ends were cut back, 2 bases at V and 0 bases at J, with 13 bases in the middle. Germline assignment: CDR1 GTSNPN and CDR2 SVGIG (reference sequence). The CDR3 DNA reads TGTGCCTGGAGTACACGAGGACAAGCTAACTATGGCTACACCTTC. This sequence encodes CAWSTRGQANYGYTF.

The sample holds one count of this clonotype. The rearrangement uses TRBV20-1 and TRBJ1-1, with 7 bases lining up with TRBD1. The V and J ends lost 0 bases and 3 bases, in that order; junction bases with no gene match: 13. Germline lookup yields CDR1 DFQATT and CDR2 SNEGSKA (reference sequence). The CDR3 is 17 residues long. The CDR3 DNA is TGCAGTGCTAGAGATCTGGGTAGGACAGGATCGGACACTGAAGCTTTCTTT. Its translation: CSARDLGRTGSDTEAFF.

This clonotype was detected a few times. The chain joins TRBV20-1 to TRBJ2-2; D unresolved. Germline V lookup: CDR1 DFQATT, CDR2 SNEGSKA (reference sequence). Trimming stripped 6 bases from V and 8 bases from J, with 13 bases between. This CDR3 has 12 amino acids. DNA for the CDR3: TGCAGTGCGAGAAATGGACCGGGGGAGCTGTTTTTT. Encoded protein: CSARNGPGELFF.